The entry below describes one TCR beta chain. Its matching antigen is unknown. These data originate in a study of shared clonotypes between healthy human individuals. Findings of the study overall: Among the subsets, naive ones generally showed larger estimated richness than memory ones. Clonotypes not shared had lower generation probabilities than those common to all four donors. Several donors held approximately 4.5% of naive CD4 clonotypes in common.

Germline V lookup: CDR1 SNHLY, CDR2 FYNNEI. This CDR3 region has 17 residues. V was pared by 2 bases and J by 4 bases, with 18 bases between. Each subset's genomic DNA was split evenly across several immunoSEQ plates. Sequencing used immunoSEQ multiplex PCR; TCRdb keeps in-frame clones, though not all of them. The sample holds some 2,100,000 clones, approximately 96% seen once. The sample was naive CD4+ T cells sorted from blood. Subset described: CD45RA+ positively selected. The sequence was collected from a man younger than 30 in good health. The rearrangement links TRBV2 to TRBJ2-4, with no clear D. The chain's CDR3 is CASSEFSISAGKNIQYF. The CDR3 bases are TGTGCCAGCAGTGAATTCTCTATTTCTGCAGGAAAAAACATTCAGTACTTC.